This T cell receptor beta chain was sequenced during a study of blood T cells in healthy people across ages. V lost 5 bases to trimming and J lost 2 bases, with 13 bases between them. Germline CDR1 reads SGHVS; CDR2 reads FNYEAQ. This CDR3 is 15 amino acids long. Then a second PCR, running roughly 7 to 11 cycles, was carried out with a sample-barcoded 5' primer and a J-beta primer mix. TCRdb re-called the 5' RACE reads with MiXCR, one entry per CDR3 protein. The repertoire holds over 450,000 distinct CDR3 sequences, with approximately 25% as singletons. Total RNA, at least 6 micrograms per sample, was extracted from PBMCs. The data were also submitted as part of a second study, on T cells of mothers and their children. From that second work: A slight, non-significant increase in overlap was found for related mother-child pairs relative to unrelated pairs.

The material sequenced was blood. The source is a boy between 10 and 17 years old in good health. V usage is TRBV7-6 and J usage is TRBJ2-1; D is ambiguous. The CDR3 is CASSPTPSPYNEQFF. DNA for the CDR3: TGTGCCAGCAGCCCCACACCCAGCCCCTACAATGAGCAGTTCTTC.